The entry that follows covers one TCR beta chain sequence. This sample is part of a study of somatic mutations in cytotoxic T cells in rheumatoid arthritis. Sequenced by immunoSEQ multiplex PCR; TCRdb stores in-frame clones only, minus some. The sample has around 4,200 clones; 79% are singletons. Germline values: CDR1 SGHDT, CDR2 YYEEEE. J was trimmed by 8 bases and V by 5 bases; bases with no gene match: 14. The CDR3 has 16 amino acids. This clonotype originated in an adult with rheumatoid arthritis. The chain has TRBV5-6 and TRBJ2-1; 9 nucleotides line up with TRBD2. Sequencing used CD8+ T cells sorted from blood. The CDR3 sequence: CASSSSGGPTVDEQFF. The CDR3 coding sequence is TGTGCCAGCAGTTCAAGCGGGGGGCCAACGGTCGATGAGCAGTTCTTC.